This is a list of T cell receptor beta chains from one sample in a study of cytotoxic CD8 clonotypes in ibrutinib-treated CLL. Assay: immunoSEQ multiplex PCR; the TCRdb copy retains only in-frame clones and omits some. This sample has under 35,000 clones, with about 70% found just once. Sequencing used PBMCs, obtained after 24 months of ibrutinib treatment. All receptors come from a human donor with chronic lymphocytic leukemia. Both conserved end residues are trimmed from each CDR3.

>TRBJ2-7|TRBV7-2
ASSQTGFNEQY
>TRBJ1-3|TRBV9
ASSVGYRRTSGNTIY
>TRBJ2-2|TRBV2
ASRRTGGAGELF
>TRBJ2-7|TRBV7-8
ASSPGDRRKYEQY
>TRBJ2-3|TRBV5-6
ASSFPGTSGTDTQY
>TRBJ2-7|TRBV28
ASSPPGRSHEQY
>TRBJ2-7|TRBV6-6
ASRLAGGNEQY
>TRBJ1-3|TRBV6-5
ASSYSRDYSGNTIY
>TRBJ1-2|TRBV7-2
ASSQQGSGAYGYT
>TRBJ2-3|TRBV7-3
ASSFERSNTDTQY
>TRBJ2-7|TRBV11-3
ASSRGTPYEQY
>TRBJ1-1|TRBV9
ASSGSMNTEAF
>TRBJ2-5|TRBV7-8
ASSWSQETQY
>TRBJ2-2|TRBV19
ASSIGTSGGNTGELF